These T cell receptor beta chains were read from a single sample in a study of T cells in Graves' hyperthyroidism and ophthalmopathy. TCRdb called the multiplex PCR reads again in MiXCR, with one record for every CDR3 protein. The data hold around 35,000 distinct CDR3 sequences, with around 52% observed a single time. Sequencing was done on a sample of blood. These receptor sequences come from a woman aged 40 to 50 with Graves' ophthalmopathy. CDR3s include the opening cysteine and the closing phenylalanine or tryptophan.

J gene,V gene,CDR3 protein
TRBJ2-4,TRBV19,CASKEDRGFLNIQYF
TRBJ2-2,TRBV12-3/TRBV12-4,CASSLSGGTGELFF
TRBJ2-7,TRBV4-1,CASSQAYEQYF
TRBJ2-7,TRBV9,CASSQEGGRLYEQYF
TRBJ1-2,TRBV28,CASSFIVSLGYGYTF
TRBJ2-5,TRBV12-3/TRBV12-4,CASSGQGIHQPQYF
TRBJ1-1,TRBV7-3,CASSPSGTGRETEAFF
TRBJ2-2,TRBV20-1,CSAPGGGFGELFF
TRBJ2-1,TRBV18,CASSRDSYNEQFF
TRBJ2-2,TRBV25-1,CASSSPGRHGELFF
TRBJ2-7,TRBV7-2,CTSSPLAGGHEQYF
TRBJ2-7,TRBV9,CASSVAGQGAYEQYF
TRBJ2-2,TRBV11-2,CASSQNLEIGGELFF
TRBJ2-3,TRBV19,CASSPGDGSGGDTQYF
TRBJ1-5,TRBV20-1,CSATRDTHQPQHF
TRBJ1-2,TRBV7-9,CASSLPGASDGYTF
TRBJ2-7,TRBV10-3,CAIRGQGLGEQYF